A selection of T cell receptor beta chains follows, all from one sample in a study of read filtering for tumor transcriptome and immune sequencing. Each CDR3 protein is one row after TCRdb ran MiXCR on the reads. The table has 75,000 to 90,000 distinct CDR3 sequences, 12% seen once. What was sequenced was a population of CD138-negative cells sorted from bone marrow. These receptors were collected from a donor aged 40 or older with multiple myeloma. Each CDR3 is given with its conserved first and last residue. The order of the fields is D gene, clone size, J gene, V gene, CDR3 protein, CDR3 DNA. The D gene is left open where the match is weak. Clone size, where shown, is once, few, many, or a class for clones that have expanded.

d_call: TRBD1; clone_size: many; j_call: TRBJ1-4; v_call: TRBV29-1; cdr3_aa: CSARRGRDEKLFF; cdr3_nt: TGCAGCGCCCGCAGGGGGCGAGATGAAAAACTGTTTTTT
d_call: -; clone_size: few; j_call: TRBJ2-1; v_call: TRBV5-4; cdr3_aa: CASSFVGYLYNEQFF; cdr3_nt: TGTGCCAGCAGCTTTGTGGGTTACCTCTACAATGAGCAGTTCTTC
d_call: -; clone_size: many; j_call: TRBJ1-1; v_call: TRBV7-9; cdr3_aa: CASSLIGTEAFF; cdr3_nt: TGTGCCAGCAGCTTAATAGGCACTGAAGCTTTCTTT
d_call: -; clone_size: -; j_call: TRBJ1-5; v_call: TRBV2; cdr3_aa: CASSASPGDQPQHF; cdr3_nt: TGTGCCAGCAGTGCTTCCCCCGGGGACCAGCCCCAGCATTTT
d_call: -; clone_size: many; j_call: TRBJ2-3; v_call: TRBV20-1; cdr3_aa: CSAVDGAGGTDTQYF; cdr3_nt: TGCAGTGCTGTCGATGGGGCAGGGGGCACAGATACGCAGTATTTT
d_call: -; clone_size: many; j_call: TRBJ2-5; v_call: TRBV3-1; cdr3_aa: CASSQLQARGETQYF; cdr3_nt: TGTGCCAGCAGCCAACTACAGGCCCGGGGAGAGACCCAGTACTTC
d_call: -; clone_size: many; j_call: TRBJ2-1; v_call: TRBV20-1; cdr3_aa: CSARDPNLYNEQFF; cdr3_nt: TGCAGTGCTAGAGACCCAAACCTTTACAATGAGCAGTTCTTC
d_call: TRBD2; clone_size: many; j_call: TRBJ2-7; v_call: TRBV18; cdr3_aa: CASSPPGTSGRAAQYF; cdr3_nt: TGTGCCAGCTCACCCCCCGGGACTAGCGGGAGGGCCGCTCAGTACTTC
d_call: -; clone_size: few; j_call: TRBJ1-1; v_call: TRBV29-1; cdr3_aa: CSVLGRTEAFF; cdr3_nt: TGCAGCGTCTTAGGGAGGACTGAAGCTTTCTTT
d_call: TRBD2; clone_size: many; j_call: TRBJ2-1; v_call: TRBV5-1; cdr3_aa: CASSPGGPEVGEQFF; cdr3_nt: TGCGCCAGCAGCCCGGGAGGGCCGGAAGTCGGTGAGCAGTTCTTC
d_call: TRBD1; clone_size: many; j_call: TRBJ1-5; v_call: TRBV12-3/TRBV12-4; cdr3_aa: CASSPGQGIAGQPQHF; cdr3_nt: TGTGCCAGCAGTCCCGGACAGGGGATAGCTGGTCAGCCCCAGCATTTT
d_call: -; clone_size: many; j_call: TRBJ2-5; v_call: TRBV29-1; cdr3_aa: CSGGDRKDLWGETQYF; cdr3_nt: TGCAGCGGGGGGGACAGAAAGGACCTATGGGGAGAGACCCAGTACTTC
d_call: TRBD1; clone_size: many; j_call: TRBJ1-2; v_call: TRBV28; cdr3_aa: CASTRDRGFDGYTF; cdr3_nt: TGTGCCAGCACCCGGGACAGGGGGTTTGATGGCTACACCTTC
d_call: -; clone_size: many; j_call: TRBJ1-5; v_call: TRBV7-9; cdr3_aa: CASSLGDGQPQHF; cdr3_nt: TGTGCCAGCAGCTTAGGGGATGGTCAGCCCCAGCATTTT
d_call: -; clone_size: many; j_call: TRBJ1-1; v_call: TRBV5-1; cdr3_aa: CASSPLQGNLEAFF; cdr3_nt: TGCGCCAGCAGCCCCTTACAGGGAAATCTTGAAGCTTTCTTT
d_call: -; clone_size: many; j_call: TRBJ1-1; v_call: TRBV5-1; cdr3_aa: CASSLAGARGGTEAFF; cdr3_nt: TGCGCCAGCAGCTTGGCCGGCGCCAGGGGAGGAACTGAAGCTTTCTTT
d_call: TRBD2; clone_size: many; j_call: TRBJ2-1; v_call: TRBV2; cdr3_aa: CASRGDYNNEQFF; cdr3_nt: TGTGCCAGCAGGGGGGACTACAACAATGAGCAGTTCTTC
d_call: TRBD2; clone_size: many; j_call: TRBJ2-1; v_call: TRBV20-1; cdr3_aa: CSAIAGGIDEQFF; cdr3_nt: TGCAGTGCTATAGCGGGAGGAATTGATGAGCAGTTCTTC
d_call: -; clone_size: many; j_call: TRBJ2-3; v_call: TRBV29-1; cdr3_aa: CSVEGLFGTDTQYF; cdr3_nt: TGCAGCGTGGAGGGGTTATTTGGCACAGATACGCAGTATTTT
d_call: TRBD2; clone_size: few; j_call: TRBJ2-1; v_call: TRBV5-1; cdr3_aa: CASSTGTSGRSQYNEQFF; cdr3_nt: TGCGCCAGCAGCACAGGGACTAGCGGGAGATCGCAATACAATGAGCAGTTCTTC
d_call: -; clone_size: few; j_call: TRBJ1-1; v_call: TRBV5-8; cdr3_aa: CASSLGIYGEAFF; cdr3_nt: TGTGCCAGCAGCTTGGGTATCTACGGTGAAGCTTTCTTT
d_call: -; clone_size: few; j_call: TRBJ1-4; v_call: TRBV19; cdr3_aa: CASSIVWTATNEKRFF; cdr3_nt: TGTGCCAGTAGTATAGTTTGGACAGCCACTAATGAAAAACGGTTTTTT
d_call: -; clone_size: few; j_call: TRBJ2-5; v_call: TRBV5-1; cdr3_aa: CASSLVETAYQETQYF; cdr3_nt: TGCGCCAGCAGCTTGGTTGAGACAGCGTACCAAGAGACCCAGTACTTC
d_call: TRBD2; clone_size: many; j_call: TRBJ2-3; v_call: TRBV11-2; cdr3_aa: CASSSTAGGWGDTQYF; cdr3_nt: TGTGCCAGCAGCTCGACAGCGGGAGGGTGGGGAGATACGCAGTATTTT
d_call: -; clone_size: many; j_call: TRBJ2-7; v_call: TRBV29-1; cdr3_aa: CSVSRDKDEQYF; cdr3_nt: TGCAGCGTCTCCCGGGACAAAGACGAGCAGTACTTC
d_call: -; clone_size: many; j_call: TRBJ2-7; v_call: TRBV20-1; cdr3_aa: CSARDHLSGEGREQYF; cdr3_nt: TGCAGTGCTAGAGATCATTTATCCGGCGAAGGGCGCGAGCAGTACTTC
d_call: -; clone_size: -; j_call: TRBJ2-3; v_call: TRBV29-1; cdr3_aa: CSVEVRRLSPDTQYF; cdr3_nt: TGCAGCGTTGAAGTACGAAGACTGTCTCCAGATACGCAGTATTTT
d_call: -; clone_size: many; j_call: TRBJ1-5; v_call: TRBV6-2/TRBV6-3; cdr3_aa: CASSGGASQPQHF; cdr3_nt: TGTGCCTCGTCCGGTGGGGCTAGTCAGCCCCAGCATTTT
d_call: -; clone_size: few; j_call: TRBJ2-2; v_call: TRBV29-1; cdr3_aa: CSVEIPRRGTGELFF; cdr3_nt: TGCAGCGTTGAAATTCCGAGACGGGGGACCGGGGAGCTGTTTTTT
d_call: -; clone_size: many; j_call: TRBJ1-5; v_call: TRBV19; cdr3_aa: CASSIDTGSSHQPQHF; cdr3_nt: TGTGCCAGTAGTATAGATACAGGATCGTCGCATCAGCCCCAGCATTTT
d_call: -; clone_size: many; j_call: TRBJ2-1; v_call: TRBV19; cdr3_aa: CASSMGGDRLKNEQFF; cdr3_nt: TGTGCCAGTAGTATGGGGGGGGACAGACTTAAGAATGAGCAGTTCTTC
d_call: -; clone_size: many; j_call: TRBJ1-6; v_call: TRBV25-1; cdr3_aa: CASRHDGLLHF; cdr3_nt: TGTGCCAGCAGGCATGACGGCCTGCTCCACTTT
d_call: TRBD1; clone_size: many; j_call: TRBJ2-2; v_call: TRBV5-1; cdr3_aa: CASSSDRAGELFF; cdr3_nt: TGCGCCAGCAGCTCCGACAGGGCCGGGGAGCTGTTTTTT
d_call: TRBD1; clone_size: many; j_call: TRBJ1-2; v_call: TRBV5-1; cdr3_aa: CASSLGTAYGYTF; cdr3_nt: TGCGCCAGCAGCCTGGGGACAGCCTATGGCTACACCTTC
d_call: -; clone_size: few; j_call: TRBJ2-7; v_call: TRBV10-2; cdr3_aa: CASSEPQLGQYEQYF; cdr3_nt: TGCGCCAGCAGTGAGCCCCAATTAGGACAGTACGAGCAGTACTTC
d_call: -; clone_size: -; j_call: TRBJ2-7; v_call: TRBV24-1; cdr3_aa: CATSPGQPRYEQYF; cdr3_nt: TGTGCCACCAGCCCTGGACAGCCTCGCTACGAGCAGTACTTC
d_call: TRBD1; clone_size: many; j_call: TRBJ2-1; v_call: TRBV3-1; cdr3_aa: CASSLIRGRGHEQFF; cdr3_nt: TGTGCCAGCAGCCTAATCAGGGGGCGAGGTCATGAGCAGTTCTTC
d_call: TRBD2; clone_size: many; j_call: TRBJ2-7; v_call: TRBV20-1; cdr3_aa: CSARLAGIYEQYF; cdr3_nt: TGCAGTGCTAGACTAGCGGGAATCTACGAGCAGTACTTC
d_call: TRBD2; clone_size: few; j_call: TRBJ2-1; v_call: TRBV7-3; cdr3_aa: CASSLGLSSSYNEQFF; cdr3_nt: TGTGCCAGCAGCCTGGGACTATCTAGCTCCTACAATGAGCAGTTCTTC
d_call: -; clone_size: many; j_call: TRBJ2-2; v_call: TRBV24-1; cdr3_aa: CATSLRGANTGELFF; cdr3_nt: TGTGCCACCAGTTTAAGGGGGGCGAACACCGGGGAGCTGTTTTTT
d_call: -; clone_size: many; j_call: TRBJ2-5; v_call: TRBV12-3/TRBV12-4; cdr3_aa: CASSLYRDQETQYF; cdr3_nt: TGTGCCAGCAGTTTGTACAGGGACCAAGAGACCCAGTACTTC
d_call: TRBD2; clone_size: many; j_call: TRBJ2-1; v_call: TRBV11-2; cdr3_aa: CASSDWTSGRVDEQFF; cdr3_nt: TGTGCCAGCAGCGATTGGACTAGCGGGAGAGTTGATGAGCAGTTCTTC